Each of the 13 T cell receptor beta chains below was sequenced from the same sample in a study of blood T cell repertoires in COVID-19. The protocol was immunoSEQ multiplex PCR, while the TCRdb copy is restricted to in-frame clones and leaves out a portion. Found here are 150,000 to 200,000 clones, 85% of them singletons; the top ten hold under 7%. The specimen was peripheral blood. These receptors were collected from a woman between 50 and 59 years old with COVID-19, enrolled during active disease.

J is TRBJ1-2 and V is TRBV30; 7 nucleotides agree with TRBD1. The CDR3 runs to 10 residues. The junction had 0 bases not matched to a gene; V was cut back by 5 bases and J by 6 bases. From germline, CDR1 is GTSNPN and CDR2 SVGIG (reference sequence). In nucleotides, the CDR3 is TGTGCCTGGGGGACAGATGGCTACACCTTC. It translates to CAWGTDGYTF.

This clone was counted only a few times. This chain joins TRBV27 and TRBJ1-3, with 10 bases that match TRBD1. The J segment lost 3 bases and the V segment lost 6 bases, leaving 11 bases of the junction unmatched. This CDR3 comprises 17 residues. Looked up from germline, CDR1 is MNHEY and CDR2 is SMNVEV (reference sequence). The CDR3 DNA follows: TGTGCCAGCAGGGCGGGACAGGGGCTTTGGGGTGGAAACACCATATATTTT. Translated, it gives CASRAGQGLWGGNTIYF.

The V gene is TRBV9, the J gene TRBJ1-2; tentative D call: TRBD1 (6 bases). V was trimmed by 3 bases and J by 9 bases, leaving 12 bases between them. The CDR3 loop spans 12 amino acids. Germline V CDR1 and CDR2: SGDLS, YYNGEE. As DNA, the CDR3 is TGTGCCAGCAGCGCTATGGACAGAAGCTACACCTTC. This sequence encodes CASSAMDRSYTF.

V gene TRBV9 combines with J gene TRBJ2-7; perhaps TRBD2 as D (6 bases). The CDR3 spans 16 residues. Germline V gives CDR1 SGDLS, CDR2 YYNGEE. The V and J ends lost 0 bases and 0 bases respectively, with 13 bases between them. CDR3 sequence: CASSVGGDQGSYEQYF. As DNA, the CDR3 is TGTGCCAGCAGCGTAGGGGGGGACCAGGGCTCCTACGAGCAGTACTTC.

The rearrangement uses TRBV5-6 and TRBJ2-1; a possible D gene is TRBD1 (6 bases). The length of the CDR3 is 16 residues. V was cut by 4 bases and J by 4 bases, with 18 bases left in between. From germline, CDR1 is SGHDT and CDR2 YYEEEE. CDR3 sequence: CASSADVGHAYNEQFF. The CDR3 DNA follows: TGTGCCAGCAGCGCGGATGTGGGACACGCTTACAATGAGCAGTTCTTC.

CDR3: CASSLSFDTGELFF. CDR3 DNA: TGTGCCAGCAGTTTATCGTTCGACACCGGGGAGCTGTTTTTT. The chain recombines TRBV27 with TRBJ2-2; D is ambiguous. The CDR3 contains 14 residues. Germline V gene lookup returns CDR1 MNHEY and CDR2 SMNVEV (reference sequence). Trimming stripped 0 bases from V and 3 bases from J, with 5 bases between.

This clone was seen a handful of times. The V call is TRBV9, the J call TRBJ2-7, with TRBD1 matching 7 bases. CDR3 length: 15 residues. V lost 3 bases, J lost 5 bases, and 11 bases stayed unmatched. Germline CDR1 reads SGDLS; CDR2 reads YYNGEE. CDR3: CASSAKGGAGHEQYF. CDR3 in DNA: TGTGCCAGCAGCGCAAAAGGGGGCGCGGGCCACGAGCAGTACTTC.

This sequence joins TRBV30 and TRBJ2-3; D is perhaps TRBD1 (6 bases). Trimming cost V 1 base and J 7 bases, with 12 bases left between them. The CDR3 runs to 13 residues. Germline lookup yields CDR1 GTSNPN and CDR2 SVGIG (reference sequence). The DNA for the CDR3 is TGTGCCTGGAGTGGGGGGACAATTAATACGCAGTATTTT. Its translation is CAWSGGTINTQYF.

In nucleotides, the CDR3 is TGCGCCAGCAGCTCACAGGGGTCAGATACGCAGTATTTT. Translating it yields CASSSQGSDTQYF. The V and J genes are TRBV5-1 and TRBJ2-3; 7 positions match TRBD1. Germline assignment: CDR1 SGHRS and CDR2 YFSETQ. Unmatched junction bases numbered 2, after V lost 3 bases and J lost 4 bases. The CDR3 contains 13 residues.

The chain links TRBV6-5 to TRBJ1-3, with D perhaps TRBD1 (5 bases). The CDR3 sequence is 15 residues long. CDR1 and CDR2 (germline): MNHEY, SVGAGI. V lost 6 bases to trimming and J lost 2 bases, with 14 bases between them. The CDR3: CASSSGGEAGNTIYF. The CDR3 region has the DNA TGTGCCAGCAGCTCCGGGGGGGAGGCTGGAAACACCATATATTTT.

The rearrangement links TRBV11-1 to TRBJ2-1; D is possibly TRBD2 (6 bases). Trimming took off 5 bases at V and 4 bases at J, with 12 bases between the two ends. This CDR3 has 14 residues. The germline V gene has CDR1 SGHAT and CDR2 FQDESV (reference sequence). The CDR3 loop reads CASSARGNYNEQFF. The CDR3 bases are TGTGCCAGCAGCGCCCGGGGGAATTACAATGAGCAGTTCTTC. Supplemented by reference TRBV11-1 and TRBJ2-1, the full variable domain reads EAEVAQSPRYKITEKSQAVAFWCDPISGHATLYWYRQILGQGPELLVQFQDESVVDDSQLPKDRFSAERLKGVDSTLKIQPAELGDSAMYLCASSARGNYNEQFFGPGTRLTVL.

The CDR3 bases are TGTGCCAGCAGCCGGGACAGGGGCAATGAGCAGTTCTTC. Its protein is CASSRDRGNEQFF. The chain is built from TRBV7-2 and TRBJ2-1, with 10 nucleotides matching TRBD1. V was pared by 5 bases and J by 6 bases, with 1 base of the junction left unmatched. Germline lookup yields CDR1 SGHTA and CDR2 FQGNSA. The CDR3 totals 13 residues.

CDR3 in amino acids: CASSELAGTDTQYF. CDR3 nucleotide sequence: TGTGCCAGCAGTGAACTAGCCGGCACAGATACGCAGTATTTT. This chain joins TRBV2 and TRBJ2-3; the D gene is possibly TRBD2 (5 bases). The germline CDR1 and CDR2 sequences are SNHLY and FYNNEI. The CDR3 is made up of 14 amino acids. Deletions cut 2 bases from V and 1 base from J, with 7 bases between.